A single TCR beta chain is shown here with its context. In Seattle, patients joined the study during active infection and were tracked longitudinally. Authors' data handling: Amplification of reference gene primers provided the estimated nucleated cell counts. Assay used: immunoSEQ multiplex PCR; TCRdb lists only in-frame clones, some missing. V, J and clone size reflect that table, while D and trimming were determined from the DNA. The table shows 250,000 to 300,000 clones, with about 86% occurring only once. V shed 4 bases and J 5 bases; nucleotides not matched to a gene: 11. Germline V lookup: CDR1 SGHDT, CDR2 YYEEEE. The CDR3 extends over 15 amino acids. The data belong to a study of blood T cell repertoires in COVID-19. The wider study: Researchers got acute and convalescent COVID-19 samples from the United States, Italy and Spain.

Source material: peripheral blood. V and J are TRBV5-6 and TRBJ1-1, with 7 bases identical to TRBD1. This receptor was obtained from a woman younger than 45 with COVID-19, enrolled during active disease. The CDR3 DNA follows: TGTGCCAGCAGCCCCCTCCGTGAGGGGGCGACTGAAGCTTTCTTT. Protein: CASSPLREGATEAFF.